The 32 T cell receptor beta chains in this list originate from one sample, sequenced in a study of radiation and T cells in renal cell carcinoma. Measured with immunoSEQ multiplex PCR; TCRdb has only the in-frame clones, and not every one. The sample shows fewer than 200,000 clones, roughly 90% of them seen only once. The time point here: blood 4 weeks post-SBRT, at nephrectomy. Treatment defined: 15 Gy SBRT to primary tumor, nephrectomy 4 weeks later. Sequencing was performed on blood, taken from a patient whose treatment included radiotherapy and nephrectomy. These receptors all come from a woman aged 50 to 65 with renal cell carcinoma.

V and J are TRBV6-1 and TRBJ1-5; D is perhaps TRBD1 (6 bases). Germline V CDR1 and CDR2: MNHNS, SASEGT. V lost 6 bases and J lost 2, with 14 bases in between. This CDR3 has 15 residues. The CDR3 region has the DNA TGTGCCAGCAGCCGCGGGGGCGAGCGCAATCAGCCCCAGCATTTT. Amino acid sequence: CASSRGGERNQPQHF.

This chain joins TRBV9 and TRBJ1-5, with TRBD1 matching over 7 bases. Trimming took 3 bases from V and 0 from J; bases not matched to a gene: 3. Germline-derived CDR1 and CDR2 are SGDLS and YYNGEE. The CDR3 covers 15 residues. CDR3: CASSATGDSNQPQHF. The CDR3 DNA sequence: TGTGCCAGCAGCGCCACAGGGGATAGCAATCAGCCCCAGCATTTT. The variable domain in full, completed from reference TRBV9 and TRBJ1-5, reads DSGVTQTPKHLITATGQRVTLRCSPRSGDLSVYWYQQSLDQGLQFLIQYYNGEERAKGNILERFSAQQFPDLHSELNLSSLELGDSALYFCASSATGDSNQPQHFGDGTRLSIL.

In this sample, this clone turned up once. CDR3 loop: CASSIFPGTGRRNTQYF. The DNA of the CDR3 is TGTGCCAGTAGTATCTTCCCCGGGACAGGCCGCAGGAATACGCAGTATTTT. The chain couples TRBV19 to TRBJ2-3; 8 nucleotides line up with TRBD1. V lost 3 bases to trimming and J lost 7 bases; unmatched junction nucleotides: 15. CDR1 and CDR2 from the germline V gene are LNHDA and SQIVND (reference sequence). CDR3 length: 17 amino acids.

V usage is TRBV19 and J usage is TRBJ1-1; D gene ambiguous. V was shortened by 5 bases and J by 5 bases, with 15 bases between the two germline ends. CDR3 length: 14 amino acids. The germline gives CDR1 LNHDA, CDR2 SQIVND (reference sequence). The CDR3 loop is CASSLNLGGTEAFF. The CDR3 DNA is TGTGCCAGTAGTCTCAATCTCGGTGGGACTGAAGCTTTCTTT.

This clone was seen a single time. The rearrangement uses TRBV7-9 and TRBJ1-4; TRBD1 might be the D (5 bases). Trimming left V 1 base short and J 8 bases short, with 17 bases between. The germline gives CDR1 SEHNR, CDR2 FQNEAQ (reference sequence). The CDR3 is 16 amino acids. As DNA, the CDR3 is TGTGCCAGCAGCTTAGGGACCCGGGGCTGGGAGGAAAAACTGTTTTTT. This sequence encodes CASSLGTRGWEEKLFF.

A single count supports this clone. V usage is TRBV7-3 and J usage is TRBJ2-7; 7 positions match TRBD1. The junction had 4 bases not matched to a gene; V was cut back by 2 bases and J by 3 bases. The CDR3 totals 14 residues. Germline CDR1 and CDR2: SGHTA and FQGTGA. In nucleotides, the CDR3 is TGTGCCAGCAGCTTATGGGCAGGGGGCTACGAGCAGTACTTC. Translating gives CASSLWAGGYEQYF.

CDR3 bases: TGTGCCAGCAGCTCCTCGGACTTGGCGGAAAAACTGTTTTTT. This codes for CASSSSDLAEKLFF. The chain recombines TRBV5-4 with TRBJ1-4; D unclear. The CDR3 covers 14 residues. CDR1 and CDR2 (germline): SGHNT, YYREEE (reference sequence). V was shortened by 3 bases and J by 8 bases, with 14 bases between the two germline ends. Together with reference TRBV5-4 and TRBJ1-4, the CDR3 gives the full variable domain: ETGVTQSPTHLIKTRGQQVTLRCSSQSGHNTVSWYQQALGQGPQFIFQYYREEENGRGNFPPRFSGLQFPNYSSELNVNALELDDSALYLCASSSSDLAEKLFFGSGTQLSVL.

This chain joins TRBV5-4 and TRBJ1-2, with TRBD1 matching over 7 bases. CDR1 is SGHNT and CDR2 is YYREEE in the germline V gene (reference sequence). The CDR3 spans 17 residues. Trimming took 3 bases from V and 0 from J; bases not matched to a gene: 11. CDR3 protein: CASSSDRRGRANYGYTF. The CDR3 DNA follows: TGTGCCAGCAGCTCGGACAGGCGGGGCAGGGCTAACTATGGCTACACCTTC.

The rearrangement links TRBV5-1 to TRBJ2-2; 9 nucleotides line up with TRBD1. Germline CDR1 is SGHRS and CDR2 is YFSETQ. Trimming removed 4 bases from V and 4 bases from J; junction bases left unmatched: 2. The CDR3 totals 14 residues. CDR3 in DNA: TGCGCCAGCAGCAGACAGGGGGTCACCGGGGAGCTGTTTTTT. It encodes CASSRQGVTGELFF. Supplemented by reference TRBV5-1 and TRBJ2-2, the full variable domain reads KAGVTQTPRYLIKTRGQQVTLSCSPISGHRSVSWYQQTPGQGLQFLFEYFSETQRNKGNFPGRFSGRQFSNSRSEMNVSTLELGDSALYLCASSRQGVTGELFFGEGSRLTVL.

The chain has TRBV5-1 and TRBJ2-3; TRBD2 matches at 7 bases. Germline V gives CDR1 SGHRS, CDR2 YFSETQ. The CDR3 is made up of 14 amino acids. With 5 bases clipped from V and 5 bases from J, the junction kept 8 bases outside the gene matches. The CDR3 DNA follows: TGCGCCAGCAGGTTTAGCGGGCTCGAAGATACGCAGTATTTT. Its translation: CASRFSGLEDTQYF.

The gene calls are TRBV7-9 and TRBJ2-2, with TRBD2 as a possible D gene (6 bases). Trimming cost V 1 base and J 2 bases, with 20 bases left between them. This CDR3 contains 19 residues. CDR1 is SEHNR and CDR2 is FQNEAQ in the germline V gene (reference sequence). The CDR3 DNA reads TGTGCCAGCAGCTTAGAATTATCGGCGGGGACGGGTAACACCGGGGAGCTGTTTTTT. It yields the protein CASSLELSAGTGNTGELFF.

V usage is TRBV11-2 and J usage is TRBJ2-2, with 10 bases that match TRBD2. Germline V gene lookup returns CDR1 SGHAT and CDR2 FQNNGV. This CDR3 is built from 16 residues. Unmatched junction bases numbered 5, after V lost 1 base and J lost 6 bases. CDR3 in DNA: TGTGCCAGCAGCTTAGGGCTAGCGGGAGTCCCCGGGGAGCTGTTTTTT. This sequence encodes CASSLGLAGVPGELFF.

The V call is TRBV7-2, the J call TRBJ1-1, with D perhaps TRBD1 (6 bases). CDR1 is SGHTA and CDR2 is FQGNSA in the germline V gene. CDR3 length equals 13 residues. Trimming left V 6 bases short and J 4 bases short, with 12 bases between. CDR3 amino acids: CASSWDTVTEAFF. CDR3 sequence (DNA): TGTGCCAGCAGTTGGGACACTGTCACTGAAGCTTTCTTT.

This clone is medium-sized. The CDR3 DNA is TGTGCCAGCAGTCTCGGTGTCAGGGCCGGCTACGAGCAGTACTTC. It translates to CASSLGVRAGYEQYF. J is TRBJ2-7 and V is TRBV5-5; a possible D gene is TRBD1 (5 bases). Trimming removed 5 bases from V and 3 bases from J, with 18 bases in between. Germline-derived CDR1 and CDR2 are SGHKS and YYEKEE (reference sequence). The CDR3 extends over 15 amino acids.

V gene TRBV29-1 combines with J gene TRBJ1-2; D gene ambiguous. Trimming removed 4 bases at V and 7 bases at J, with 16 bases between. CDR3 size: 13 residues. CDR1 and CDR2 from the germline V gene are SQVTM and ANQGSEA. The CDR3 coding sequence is TGCAGCGTTGTGGGGTCTGGCGCCGGTGGCTACACCTTC. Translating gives CSVVGSGAGGYTF.

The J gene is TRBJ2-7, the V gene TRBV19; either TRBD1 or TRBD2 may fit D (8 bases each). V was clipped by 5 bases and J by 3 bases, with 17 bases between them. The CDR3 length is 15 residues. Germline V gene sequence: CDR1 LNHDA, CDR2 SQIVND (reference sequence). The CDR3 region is CASSSRQGTSYEQYF. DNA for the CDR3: TGTGCCAGTAGTTCACGACAGGGGACTAGCTACGAGCAGTACTTC.

The CDR3 bases are TGTGCCAGTAGTGACCTGAGGGGGGTGAACACTGAAGCTTTCTTT. As protein: CASSDLRGVNTEAFF. V is TRBV19 and J is TRBJ1-1; D is possibly TRBD1 (6 bases). The V end lost 5 bases, the J end lost 0 bases, and 13 bases lay between the germline ends. CDR3 length: 15 residues. Germline CDR1 is LNHDA and CDR2 is SQIVND (reference sequence).

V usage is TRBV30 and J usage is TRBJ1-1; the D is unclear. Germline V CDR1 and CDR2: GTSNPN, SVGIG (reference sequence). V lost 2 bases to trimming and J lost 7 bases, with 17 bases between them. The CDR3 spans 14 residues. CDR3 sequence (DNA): TGTGCCTGGAGTCCACCGCGAAGGCACAATGAAGCTTTCTTT. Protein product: CAWSPPRRHNEAFF. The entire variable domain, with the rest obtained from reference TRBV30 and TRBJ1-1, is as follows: SQTIHQWPATLVQPVGSPLSLECTVEGTSNPNLYWYRQAAGRGLQLLFYSVGIGQISSEVPQNLSASRPQDRQFILSSKKLLLSDSGFYLCAWSPPRRHNEAFFGQGTRLTVV.

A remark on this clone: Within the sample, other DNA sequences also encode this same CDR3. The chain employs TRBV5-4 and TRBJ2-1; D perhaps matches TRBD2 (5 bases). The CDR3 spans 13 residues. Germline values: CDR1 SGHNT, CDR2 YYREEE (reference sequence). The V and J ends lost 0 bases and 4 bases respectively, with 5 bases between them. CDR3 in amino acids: CASSLGTYNEQFF. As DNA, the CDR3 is TGTGCCAGCAGCTTGGGGACTTACAATGAGCAGTTCTTC.

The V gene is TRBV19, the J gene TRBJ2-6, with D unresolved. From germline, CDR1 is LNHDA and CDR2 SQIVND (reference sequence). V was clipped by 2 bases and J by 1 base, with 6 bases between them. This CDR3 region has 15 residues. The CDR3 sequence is CASSITGSGANVLTF. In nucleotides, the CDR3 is TGTGCCAGTAGTATAACTGGGTCTGGGGCCAACGTCCTGACTTTC.

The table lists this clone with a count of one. The CDR3 region has the DNA TGTGCCAGCAGCGTAGAGGGACTTCTGAGCTCTAATGAAAAACTGTTTTTT. It is translated as CASSVEGLLSSNEKLFF. This chain connects TRBV9 to TRBJ1-4; a possible D gene is TRBD1 (5 bases). This CDR3 comprises 17 residues. In germline, CDR1 is SGDLS, CDR2 YYNGEE. Trimming took off 0 bases at V and 3 bases at J, with 15 bases between the two ends.

The CDR3 here is CASSYGLGTGELFF. DNA of the CDR3: TGTGCCAGCAGTTACGGGTTGGGGACCGGGGAGCTGTTTTTT. The rearrangement joins TRBV6-6 to TRBJ2-2; D unresolved. CDR1 and CDR2 from the germline V gene are MNHNY and SVGAGI (reference sequence). CDR3 length equals 14 residues. V was trimmed by 2 bases and J by 5 bases, leaving 9 bases between them.

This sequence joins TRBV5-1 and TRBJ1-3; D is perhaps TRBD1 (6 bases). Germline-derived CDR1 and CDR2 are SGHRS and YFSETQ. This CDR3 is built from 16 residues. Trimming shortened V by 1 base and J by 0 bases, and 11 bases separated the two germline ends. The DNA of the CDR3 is TGCGCCAGCAGCTTGATTGGGGACAACTCTGGAAACACCATATATTTT. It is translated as CASSLIGDNSGNTIYF.

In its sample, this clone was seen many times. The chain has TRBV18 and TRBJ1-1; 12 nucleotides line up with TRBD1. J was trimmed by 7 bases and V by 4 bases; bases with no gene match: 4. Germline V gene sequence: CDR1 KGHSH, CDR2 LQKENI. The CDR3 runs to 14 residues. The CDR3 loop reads CASSQGTGGGEAFF. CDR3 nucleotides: TGTGCCAGCTCACAAGGGACAGGGGGCGGTGAAGCTTTCTTT.

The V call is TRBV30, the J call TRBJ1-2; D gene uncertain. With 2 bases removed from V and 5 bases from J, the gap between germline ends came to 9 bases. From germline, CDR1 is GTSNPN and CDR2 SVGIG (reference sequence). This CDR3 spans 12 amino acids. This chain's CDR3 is CAWSPGGYGYTF. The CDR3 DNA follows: TGTGCCTGGAGTCCCGGCGGATATGGCTACACCTTC.

CDR3 DNA: TGTGCCAGTAGTAGGACAGGGGTACAAGAGACCCAGTACTTC. It specifies CASSRTGVQETQYF. V usage is TRBV19 and J usage is TRBJ2-5; 9 bases agree with TRBD1. The germline CDR1 and CDR2 sequences are LNHDA and SQIVND (reference sequence). After removal of 4 bases from V and 2 bases from J, the junction contained 2 bases not matched to a gene. This CDR3 comprises 14 residues.

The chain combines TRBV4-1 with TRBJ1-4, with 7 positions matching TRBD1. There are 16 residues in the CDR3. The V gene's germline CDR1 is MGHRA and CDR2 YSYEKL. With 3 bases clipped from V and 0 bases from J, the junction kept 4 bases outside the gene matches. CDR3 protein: CASSQGGQSTNEKLFF. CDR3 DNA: TGCGCCAGCAGCCAGGGGGGACAGTCAACTAATGAAAAACTGTTTTTT.

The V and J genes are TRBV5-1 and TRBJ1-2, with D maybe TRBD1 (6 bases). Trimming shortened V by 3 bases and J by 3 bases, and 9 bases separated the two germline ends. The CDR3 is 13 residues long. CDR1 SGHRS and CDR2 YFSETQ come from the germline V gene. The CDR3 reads CASSWGADYGYTF. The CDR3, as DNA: TGCGCCAGCAGCTGGGGGGCTGACTATGGCTACACCTTC. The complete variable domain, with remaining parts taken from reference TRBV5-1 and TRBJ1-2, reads KAGVTQTPRYLIKTRGQQVTLSCSPISGHRSVSWYQQTPGQGLQFLFEYFSETQRNKGNFPGRFSGRQFSNSRSEMNVSTLELGDSALYLCASSWGADYGYTFGSGTRLTVV.

CDR3 sequence reads: CSTYRGYSNQPQHF. CDR3 sequence (DNA): TGTTCAACTTACAGGGGGTATAGCAATCAGCCCCAGCATTTT. The V and J genes are TRBV6-6 and TRBJ1-5; the match to TRBD1 covers 8 bases. This CDR3 is built from 14 residues. Germline CDR1 MNHNY, CDR2 SVGAGI (reference sequence).

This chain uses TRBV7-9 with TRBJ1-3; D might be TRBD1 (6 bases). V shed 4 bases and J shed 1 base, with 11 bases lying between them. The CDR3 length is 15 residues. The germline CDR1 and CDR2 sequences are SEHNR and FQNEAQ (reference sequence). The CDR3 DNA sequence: TGTGCCAGCAGCTCTACAGGGAGTTCTGGAAACACCATATATTTT. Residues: CASSSTGSSGNTIYF.

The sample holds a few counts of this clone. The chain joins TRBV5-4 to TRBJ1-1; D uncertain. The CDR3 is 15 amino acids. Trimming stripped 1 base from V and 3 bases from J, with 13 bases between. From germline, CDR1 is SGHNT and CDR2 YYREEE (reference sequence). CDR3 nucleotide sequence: TGTGCCAGCAGCTTGTCTCCGCAAACGGACACTGAAGCTTTCTTT. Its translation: CASSLSPQTDTEAFF. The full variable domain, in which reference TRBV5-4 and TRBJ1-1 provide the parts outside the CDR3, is ETGVTQSPTHLIKTRGQQVTLRCSSQSGHNTVSWYQQALGQGPQFIFQYYREEENGRGNFPPRFSGLQFPNYSSELNVNALELDDSALYLCASSLSPQTDTEAFFGQGTRLTVV.

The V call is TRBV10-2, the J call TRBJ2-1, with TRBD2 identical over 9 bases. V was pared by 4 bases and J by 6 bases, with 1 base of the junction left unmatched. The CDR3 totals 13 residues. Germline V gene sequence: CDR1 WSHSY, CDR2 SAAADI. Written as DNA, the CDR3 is TGCGCCAGCAGTGGACTAGCGGCCAATGAGCAGTTCTTC. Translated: CASSGLAANEQFF.